The clone carrying this TCR beta chain was found a few times. The antigen remains undetermined. This entry comes from a study of CD8 T cells in ankylosing spondylitis. The CDR3 runs 17 residues. CDR1 is SGHDT, CDR2 YYEEEE, per germline. Germline trimming cut 0 bases from V and 4 bases from J; bases unmatched to any gene: 9. As the method for making TCR beta libraries, quantitative 5'-RACE with molecular barcodes was used. MiXCR, applied by TCRdb to the 5' RACE reads, yields one record per CDR3 protein. The profile shows 150,000 to 200,000 distinct CDR3 sequences, approximately 32% of them singletons. Whole-study findings and limits: Relatively rare in peripheral blood, disease-linked clones were also CD8+.

The sequenced material came from synovial fluid, either unsorted or a sorted T cell fraction (not recorded which). The chain combines TRBV5-6 with TRBJ1-3, with TRBD1 matching over 8 bases. The origin of this receptor is a male donor with ankylosing spondylitis. CDR3 DNA: TGTGCCAGCAGCTTGGCCCCGACAGGGGCGCGGGGAAACACCATATATTTT. Residues: CASSLAPTGARGNTIYF.